This entry lists 17 T cell receptor beta chains sequenced from one sample in a study of T cell responses to AZD1222 COVID-19 vaccine. The table came from immunoSEQ multiplex PCR; TCRdb's copy has only in-frame clones and leaves some out. The sample lists some 130,000 clones; about nine tenths were seen once. The source was peripheral blood, collected on day 0 of AZD1222 vaccination. The receptors come from an adult in good health.

The V call is TRBV5-5, the J call TRBJ1-4; 10 bases match TRBD1. The CDR3 has 14 amino acids. After removal of 4 bases from V and 8 bases from J, the junction contained 5 bases not matched to a gene. Germline-derived CDR1 and CDR2 are SGHKS and YYEKEE (reference sequence). The CDR3 spells CASSRDRGREKLFF. CDR3 nucleotides: TGTGCCAGCAGCAGGGACAGGGGACGGGAAAAACTGTTTTTT.

The chain has TRBV7-9 and TRBJ1-3, with a weak D call TRBD1 (5 bases). The length of the CDR3 is 15 residues. V was pared by 2 bases and J by 2 bases, with 10 bases between. Germline-derived CDR1 and CDR2 are SEHNR and FQNEAQ (reference sequence). The CDR3 loop is CASSLSGFAGNTIYF. CDR3 sequence (DNA): TGTGCCAGCAGCTTATCAGGGTTCGCTGGAAACACCATATATTTT. The entire variable domain, with the rest obtained from reference TRBV7-9 and TRBJ1-3, is as follows: DTGVSQNPRHKITKRGQNVTFRCDPISEHNRLYWYRQTLGQGPEFLTYFQNEAQLEKSRLLSDRFSAERPKGSFSTLEIQRTEQGDSAMYLCASSLSGFAGNTIYFGEGSWLTVV.

The chain couples TRBV9 to TRBJ1-2; 7 bases agree with TRBD1. Germline V gene lookup returns CDR1 SGDLS and CDR2 YYNGEE. The CDR3 length is 14 residues. The junction had 10 bases not matched to a gene; V was cut back by 2 bases and J by 9 bases. The CDR3 DNA reads as TGTGCCAGCAGCGTTCAAGGACAGGCAGTTCGCTACACCTTC. Residues: CASSVQGQAVRYTF. The full variable domain, its missing parts supplied by reference TRBV9 and TRBJ1-2, is DSGVTQTPKHLITATGQRVTLRCSPRSGDLSVYWYQQSLDQGLQFLIQYYNGEERAKGNILERFSAQQFPDLHSELNLSSLELGDSALYFCASSVQGQAVRYTFGSGTRLTVV.

The V gene is TRBV13, the J gene TRBJ2-5, with 11 bases lining up with TRBD2. CDR1 and CDR2 from the germline V gene are PRHDT and FYEKMQ (reference sequence). V gave up 5 bases and J gave up 1 base; unmatched junction bases: 3. This CDR3 has 15 amino acids. CDR3 in amino acids: CASSIAGGLQETQYF. The CDR3 region has the DNA TGTGCCAGCAGCATAGCGGGGGGGCTCCAAGAGACCCAGTACTTC.

The V gene is TRBV6-5, the J gene TRBJ2-5; D unresolved. CDR3 size: 12 residues. Germline V lookup: CDR1 MNHEY, CDR2 SVGAGI. Trimming removed 4 bases from V and 3 bases from J, with 6 bases in between. Here the CDR3 DNA reads TGTGCCAGCAGTTCCAGAGAAGAGACCCAGTACTTC. Its protein product is CASSSREETQYF.

This chain connects TRBV20-1 to TRBJ2-7; D gene uncertain. V lost 3 bases and J 2 bases, leaving 5 bases between the germline ends. The CDR3 covers 11 residues. Germline CDR1 and CDR2: DFQATT and SNEGSKA (reference sequence). In DNA, the CDR3 is TGCAGTGCTAGGGCAGCCTACGAGCAGTACTTC. Residues: CSARAAYEQYF.

The V and J genes are TRBV10-3 and TRBJ1-2; D is undetermined. The CDR3 is 16 amino acids. The V end lost 10 bases, the J end lost 7 bases, and 28 bases lay between the germline ends. Germline V gene data show CDR1 as ENHRY and CDR2 as SYGVKD. The CDR3 bases are TGTGCCACCATCCCAGGTTTATCAGGATTTCTTTCTGGCTACACCTTC. Residues: CATIPGLSGFLSGYTF.

The chain uses TRBV18 and TRBJ1-5; D not certain. Between the trimmed V and J ends, which lost 2 bases and 4 bases, there was a span of 18 bases. The germline gives CDR1 KGHSH, CDR2 LQKENI. There are 17 residues in the CDR3. This CDR3 is CASSPREGGDLNQPQHF. The DNA of the CDR3 is TGTGCCAGCTCACCAAGGGAAGGTGGAGATCTTAATCAGCCCCAGCATTTT.

The count of this clone is one. The chain links TRBV7-8 to TRBJ2-7; D might be TRBD2 (6 bases). V was cut by 5 bases and J by 5 bases, with 13 bases left in between. The CDR3 runs 13 residues. CDR1 is SGHVS, CDR2 FQNEAQ, per germline. This CDR3 reads CASSPSLANEQYF. The CDR3 DNA is TGTGCCAGCAGCCCGAGCCTAGCGAACGAGCAGTACTTC.

This clone has only one observation. The chain combines TRBV5-1 with TRBJ2-7; D remains ambiguous. This CDR3 is 14 amino acids long. V was pared by 0 bases and J by 3 bases, with 10 bases between. Germline lookup yields CDR1 SGHRS and CDR2 YFSETQ. The CDR3 is CASSLESDGYEQYF. DNA for the CDR3: TGCGCCAGCAGCTTGGAGTCTGACGGCTACGAGCAGTACTTC.

The chain uses TRBV2 and TRBJ2-5; 11 bases align to TRBD2. The CDR3 consists of 17 residues. The germline V gene encodes CDR1 SNHLY and CDR2 FYNNEI. The V and J ends lost 4 bases and 1 base, in that order; junction bases with no gene match: 8. CDR3 protein: CASSVTSGGPIQETQYF. The CDR3 DNA is TGTGCCAGCAGTGTAACTAGCGGGGGACCCATCCAAGAGACCCAGTACTTC.

The gene calls are TRBV6-5 and TRBJ2-7, with 9 bases lining up with TRBD1. Per germline, CDR1 MNHEY and CDR2 SVGAGI. V shed 0 bases, J shed 5 bases, and the junction held 2 bases outside the gene matches. This CDR3 has 14 amino acids. The CDR3 DNA reads as TGTGCCAGCAGTTACTCTGGGACAGGGAACGAGCAGTACTTC. This encodes CASSYSGTGNEQYF.

The chain joins TRBV12-3 or TRBV12-4 to TRBJ1-3; no definite D call. The CDR3 covers 13 residues. The V gene lost 7 bases and the J gene lost 2 bases, with 9 bases spanning the gap. The CDR3 protein is CASTLIAGNTIYF. In DNA form, the CDR3 reads TGTGCCAGCACCCTAATCGCTGGAAACACCATATATTTT.

V and J are TRBV3-1 (or the pseudogene TRBV3-2) and TRBJ2-2; D not resolved. V was trimmed by 3 bases and J by 3 bases, leaving 8 bases between them. Germline CDR1 LGHDT, CDR2 YNNKEL (reference sequence). The CDR3 is made up of 14 amino acids. Here the CDR3 DNA reads TGTGCCAGCAGCCAGCAGTCGTACACCGGGGAGCTGTTTTTT. Translated: CASSQQSYTGELFF.

A note on this clone: At one end the junction does not follow the germline gene, possibly because of a read error. The chain couples TRBV4-1 to TRBJ1-1; no reliable D call. The CDR3 is 14 amino acids. Per germline, CDR1 MGHRA and CDR2 YSYEKL. The CDR3 protein is CASSQDSMNSEAFF. The CDR3 region has the DNA TGCGCCAGCAGCCAAGACAGTATGAACAGTGAAGCTTTCTTT.

Regarding this clone: Sequence at one end of the junction differs from germline and may be a read error. This rearrangement joins TRBV5-1 to TRBJ1-2, with 10 bases matching TRBD1. The CDR3 is 13 residues long. Germline V gene data show CDR1 as SGHRS and CDR2 as YFSETQ. This CDR3 is CASSSSGTGEGSF. The CDR3 DNA is TGCGCCAGCAGCTCTTCCGGGACAGGGGAGGGGTCCTTC.

The chain joins TRBV5-8 to TRBJ1-1, with D tentatively TRBD1 (6 bases). The CDR3 contains 15 residues. Looked up from germline, CDR1 is SGHTS and CDR2 is YDEGEE. The ends were cut back, 2 bases at V and 1 base at J, with 12 bases in the middle. CDR3 in DNA: TGTGCCAGCAGCTTAGGGGGACACAAGAACACTGAAGCTTTCTTT. Translating gives CASSLGGHKNTEAFF.